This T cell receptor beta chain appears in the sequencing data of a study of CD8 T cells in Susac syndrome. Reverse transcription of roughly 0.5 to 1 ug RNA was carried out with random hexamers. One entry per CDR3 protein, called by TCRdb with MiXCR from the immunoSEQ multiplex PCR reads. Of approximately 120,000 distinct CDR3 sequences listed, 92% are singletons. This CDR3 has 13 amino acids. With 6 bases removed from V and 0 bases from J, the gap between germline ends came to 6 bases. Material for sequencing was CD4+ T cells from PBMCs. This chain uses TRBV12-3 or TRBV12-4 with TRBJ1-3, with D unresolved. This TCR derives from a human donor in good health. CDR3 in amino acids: CASRLISGNTIYF. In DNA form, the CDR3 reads TGTGCCAGCAGATTGATCTCTGGAAACACCATATATTTT.